This TCR beta chain stems from a study of T cells in severe cutaneous drug reactions. The iRepertoire multiplex PCR system with TCR subtype-specific primers built both bulk and single-cell libraries. No DNA is given; TCRdb re-called the multiplex PCR reads and lists each CDR3 protein once. The sample table includes some 5,000 distinct CDR3 sequences. The patients sequenced had a carbamazepine-induced Stevens-Johnson syndrome or toxic epidermal necrolysis reaction. CDR1 SGDLS and CDR2 YYNGEE come from the germline V gene. CDR3 length: 18 amino acids. Material for sequencing was PBMCs. The TCR originated in a human donor with a severe cutaneous adverse drug reaction. The J gene is TRBJ2-3, the V gene TRBV9; TCRdb calls TRBD1, which cannot be checked without DNA. This chain's CDR3 is CASSLQGASGPSTDTQYF.